These 13 T cell receptor beta chains were all obtained from the same sample, sequenced in a study of blood T cell repertoires in COVID-19. The repertoire was sequenced with immunoSEQ multiplex PCR; TCRdb's copy has only in-frame clones and lacks some. The data contain roughly 100,000 clones, approximately 84% of them singletons. Source material: peripheral blood. All receptors derive from a middle-aged man with active or convalescent COVID-19.

This chain links TRBV5-4 with TRBJ2-5, with a possible D match to TRBD1 (6 bases). Deletions cut 0 bases from V and 3 bases from J, with 12 bases between. CDR1 and CDR2 (germline): SGHNT, YYREEE (reference sequence). This CDR3 contains 15 residues. The CDR3 DNA sequence: TGTGCCAGCAGCTTGGGTAACAGGGTGGAAGAGACCCAGTACTTC. It specifies CASSLGNRVEETQYF.

The chain employs TRBV12-5 and TRBJ2-7; maybe TRBD1 (6 bases). V lost 5 bases and J 2 bases, leaving 13 bases between the germline ends. The CDR3 is made up of 14 amino acids. CDR1 and CDR2 from the germline V gene are LGHNT and FRNRAP. CDR3 sequence: CASGPHGDTYEQYF. The CDR3 DNA reads as TGTGCTAGTGGTCCCCACGGGGACACCTACGAGCAGTACTTC.

This chain joins TRBV6-5 and TRBJ1-1, with D possibly being TRBD1 (6 bases). The CDR3 is 13 amino acids. V lost 5 bases to trimming and J lost 1 base, with 8 bases between them. The germline V gene has CDR1 MNHEY and CDR2 SVGAGI. The CDR3 bases are TGTGCCAGCAGTCCACAGGGGAACACTGAAGCTTTCTTT. This translates into CASSPQGNTEAFF.

In this sample, this clone turned up a few times. The V call is TRBV2, the J call TRBJ1-3; a possible D gene is TRBD1 (6 bases). V lost 5 bases, J lost 0 bases, and 14 bases lay in between. The CDR3 contains 16 residues. Germline V gene data show CDR1 as SNHLY and CDR2 as FYNNEI. The CDR3 here is CASSFATGSSGNTIYF. CDR3 nucleotide sequence: TGTGCCAGCAGTTTCGCGACAGGTAGCTCTGGAAACACCATATATTTT.

This clone appeared once. This chain uses TRBV6-5 with TRBJ1-5; the D gene is possibly TRBD1 (5 bases). Germline CDR1 reads MNHEY; CDR2 reads SVGAGI. This CDR3 has 12 amino acids. Trimming cost V 6 bases and J 4 bases, with 7 bases left between them. The CDR3 DNA reads as TGTGCCAGCAGGCAGGGTAATCAGCCCCAGCATTTT. Protein: CASRQGNQPQHF.

The chain combines TRBV18 with TRBJ1-5; 7 bases map to TRBD1. V lost 3 bases and J lost 5; bases outside the gene matches: 7. CDR3 size: 15 residues. CDR1 and CDR2 from the germline V gene are KGHSH and LQKENI. The CDR3 nucleotides are TGTGCCAGCTCACCGTCGAGGACAGGTGATCAGCCCCAGCATTTT. Translating gives CASSPSRTGDQPQHF.

The chain carries TRBV20-1 and TRBJ1-1; a possible D gene is TRBD1 (6 bases). The CDR3 extends over 11 amino acids. CDR1 and CDR2 from the germline V gene are DFQATT and SNEGSKA (reference sequence). Trimming cost V 6 bases and J 11 bases, with 16 bases left between them. The CDR3 sequence: CSAQNGQSAFF. CDR3 DNA: TGCAGTGCGCAAAACGGACAGTCGGCTTTCTTT.

This chain joins TRBV5-1 and TRBJ1-1; D is undetermined. The germline CDR1 and CDR2 sequences are SGHRS and YFSETQ. With 5 bases removed from V and 1 base from J, the gap between germline ends came to 6 bases. This CDR3 contains 12 residues. The CDR3 nucleotides are TGCGCCAGCAGTTACGGGAACACTGAAGCTTTCTTT. It yields the protein CASSYGNTEAFF.

The gene calls are TRBV19 and TRBJ1-4, with D perhaps matching TRBD1 (5 bases). Trimming shortened V by 6 bases and J by 8 bases, and 19 bases separated the two germline ends. There are 15 residues in the CDR3. Germline CDR1 LNHDA, CDR2 SQIVND (reference sequence). The CDR3 reads CASRSGDLGTEKLFF. CDR3 DNA sequence: TGTGCCAGTAGGTCGGGGGACCTCGGAACCGAAAAACTGTTTTTT.

This clone has a handful of counts. This sequence joins TRBV6-5 and TRBJ2-7, with a tentative D call TRBD2 (6 bases). CDR3 length: 13 amino acids. The germline V gene has CDR1 MNHEY and CDR2 SVGAGI. With 5 bases removed from V and 6 bases from J, the gap between germline ends came to 14 bases. The DNA for the CDR3 is TGTGCCAGCAGTCCTAGGCCCGGGGGCGAGCAGTACTTC. Amino acid sequence: CASSPRPGGEQYF.

This chain connects TRBV6-5 to TRBJ1-5; no reliable D call. The germline V gene has CDR1 MNHEY and CDR2 SVGAGI. V lost 7 bases and J lost 0, with 7 bases in between. This CDR3 region has 13 residues. The CDR3 sequence: CASIPNSNQPQHF. The CDR3 nucleotides are TGTGCCAGCATCCCCAATAGCAATCAGCCCCAGCATTTT.

V and J are TRBV30 and TRBJ1-1, with D perhaps matching TRBD1 (6 bases). V was pared by 1 base and J by 3 bases, with 9 bases between. Per germline, CDR1 GTSNPN and CDR2 SVGIG (reference sequence). This CDR3 has 13 amino acids. CDR3 nucleotide sequence: TGTGCCTGGAGTGGGTACAGGGACACTGAAGCTTTCTTT. Encoded protein: CAWSGYRDTEAFF. Full variable domain (outside the CDR3, taken from reference TRBV30 and TRBJ1-1): SQTIHQWPATLVQPVGSPLSLECTVEGTSNPNLYWYRQAAGRGLQLLFYSVGIGQISSEVPQNLSASRPQDRQFILSSKKLLLSDSGFYLCAWSGYRDTEAFFGQGTRLTVV.

CDR3 protein: CASSNSGGEETQYF. In DNA, the CDR3 is TGTGCCAGTAGTAATAGCGGGGGAGAAGAGACCCAGTACTTC. This sequence joins TRBV19 and TRBJ2-5; 9 positions match TRBD2. V was clipped by 4 bases and J by 3 bases; unmatched bases: 3. This CDR3 region has 14 residues. Germline V gene data show CDR1 as LNHDA and CDR2 as SQIVND (reference sequence).